Following are 24 T cell receptor beta chains from one sample sequenced in a study of regulatory T cells in long-lasting Graves disease. Specified time point: newly diagnosed GD, antithyroid drugs for less than 3 months. Extracted RNA from PBMCs served as the source of the TCR library. According to the study, TCR beta libraries were built with iRepertoire HTBI primers and CDR3-region Arm-PCR. In TCRdb, the multiplex PCR reads were re-called with MiXCR into one record per CDR3 protein. This table has approximately 460,000 distinct CDR3 sequences, around 15% appearing once. These records were also assigned to another study, of T cells in Graves' hyperthyroidism and ophthalmopathy.

Sequencing was performed on peripheral blood mononuclear cells (PBMCs), taken at new diagnosis, from a patient treated with antithyroid drugs. Every receptor here comes from a woman aged 25-40 years with Graves disease.

This clonotype appeared a few times. This chain links TRBV29-1 with TRBJ2-7; D remains unclear. V dropped 2 bases and J dropped 4 bases, with 9 bases sitting between them. This CDR3 spans 12 amino acids. The germline gives CDR1 SQVTM, CDR2 ANQGSEA. CDR3 protein: CSVENRPYEQYF. CDR3 DNA: TGCAGCGTTGAAAATCGACCTTACGAGCAGTACTTC.

This sequence joins TRBV9 and TRBJ2-1, with D unclear. The CDR3 is made up of 14 amino acids. CDR1 is SGDLS, CDR2 YYNGEE, per germline. V shed 0 bases and J shed 5 bases, with 9 bases lying between them. The chain's CDR3 is CASSVASTHNEQFF. In nucleotides, the CDR3 is TGTGCCAGCAGCGTAGCGAGTACCCACAATGAGCAGTTCTTC.

This clonotype was seen a handful of times. This chain uses TRBV5-1 with TRBJ2-7, with TRBD2 matching over 7 bases. This CDR3 comprises 16 residues. Germline V gives CDR1 SGHRS, CDR2 YFSETQ. Losses at the gene ends were 0 bases for V and 0 bases for J; bases not matched to a gene: 6. CDR3 amino acids: CASSLGGGGDSYEQYF. Here the CDR3 DNA reads TGCGCCAGCAGCTTGGGGGGCGGGGGAGACTCCTACGAGCAGTACTTC.

The CDR3 reads CSARGQLGTGARNEQFF. In DNA form, the CDR3 reads TGCAGTGCTAGAGGACAACTCGGGACAGGGGCTAGGAATGAGCAGTTCTTC. The rearrangement joins TRBV20-1 to TRBJ2-1; 10 bases map to TRBD1. CDR1 and CDR2 (germline): DFQATT, SNEGSKA (reference sequence). After removal of 1 base from V and 7 bases from J, the junction contained 13 bases not matched to a gene. The CDR3 has 17 residues.

Many counts were recorded for this clonotype. This chain connects TRBV18 to TRBJ1-6; perhaps TRBD1 as D (5 bases). The CDR3 sequence is 15 residues long. Germline V gene data show CDR1 as KGHSH and CDR2 as LQKENI. V lost 3 bases, J lost 4 bases, and 10 bases lay in between. The chain's CDR3 is CASSPGTAYNSPLHF. The CDR3 nucleotides read TGTGCCAGCTCACCCGGGACGGCTTATAATTCACCCCTCCACTTT.

This clonotype was observed many times. The chain is built from TRBV30 and TRBJ2-7; 10 bases are a match to TRBD2. With V trimmed by 3 bases and J by 4 bases, 6 bases remained unmatched. This CDR3 is built from 14 residues. The germline V gene encodes CDR1 GTSNPN and CDR2 SVGIG (reference sequence). The CDR3 DNA reads as TGTGCCTGGAGAGAGCGGGAGGGCCTGTACGAGCAGTACTTC. Amino acid sequence: CAWREREGLYEQYF.

This clonotype was picked up many times. This chain joins TRBV9 and TRBJ2-2; TRBD2 agrees at 16 bases. Germline V CDR1 and CDR2: SGDLS, YYNGEE. CDR3 length: 23 amino acids. V lost 0 bases to trimming and J lost 0 bases; unmatched junction nucleotides: 14. Written as DNA, the CDR3 is TGTGCCAGCAGCGTAGGACCTACCGTCGGGACTAGCGGGAGGGCGACGAACACCGGGGAGCTGTTTTTT. As protein: CASSVGPTVGTSGRATNTGELFF.

V is TRBV19 and J is TRBJ1-4; TRBD1 is a possible D gene (6 bases). The ends were cut back, 4 bases at V and 7 bases at J, with 7 bases in the middle. Germline lookup yields CDR1 LNHDA and CDR2 SQIVND (reference sequence). The CDR3 runs to 12 residues. CDR3 coding DNA: TGTGCCAGTAGTACACAGGGTGAAAAACTGTTTTTT. Translated: CASSTQGEKLFF.

In this sample, this clonotype turned up a few times. The chain recombines TRBV19 with TRBJ2-5; TRBD1 aligns across 10 bases. Losses at the gene ends were 3 bases for V and 5 bases for J; bases not matched to a gene: 6. The V gene's germline CDR1 is LNHDA and CDR2 SQIVND (reference sequence). The CDR3 runs 15 residues. The CDR3 reads CASSMRTGGLETQYF. The DNA for the CDR3 is TGTGCCAGTAGTATGAGGACAGGGGGTCTGGAGACCCAGTACTTC.

This clonotype occurred many times. This chain uses TRBV3-1 with TRBJ1-1; D is unresolved. The CDR3 totals 14 residues. V dropped 1 base and J dropped 1 base, with 7 bases sitting between them. Per the germline V gene, CDR1 is LGHDT and CDR2 is YNNKEL (reference sequence). CDR3 bases: TGTGCCAGCAGCCAAGTTCGAGGGAACACTGAAGCTTTCTTT. Residues: CASSQVRGNTEAFF.

This clonotype was counted many times. The rearrangement uses TRBV28 and TRBJ2-2; 14 nucleotides match TRBD2. Trimming removed 2 bases from V and 5 bases from J; junction bases left unmatched: 10. The CDR3 spans 19 residues. Germline CDR1 and CDR2: MDHEN and SYDVKM. The CDR3 nucleotides are TGTGCCAGCAGTTTAACACTCGGGACTAGCGGGAGAGGTACCGGGGAGCTGTTTTTT. This sequence encodes CASSLTLGTSGRGTGELFF.

This clonotype was observed a handful of times. This rearrangement joins TRBV12-3 or TRBV12-4 to TRBJ1-2; D is perhaps TRBD1 (5 bases). The CDR3 extends over 13 amino acids. Trimming removed 3 bases at V and 4 bases at J, with 9 bases between. The CDR3 DNA follows: TGTGCCAGCAGTTTGGAAGGGGTCTATGGCTACACCTTC. It translates to CASSLEGVYGYTF.

This clonotype occurred a few times. The chain couples TRBV27 to TRBJ1-5; 8 bases are shared with TRBD1. The CDR3 runs 13 residues. From germline, CDR1 is MNHEY and CDR2 SMNVEV (reference sequence). The ends lost 5 bases at V and 6 bases at J; junction bases unmatched: 3. Here the CDR3 reads CASSRTGPQPQHF. The CDR3, as DNA: TGTGCCAGCAGTCGGACAGGGCCTCAGCCCCAGCATTTT.

This clonotype has more than one count but fewer than ten. The chain recombines TRBV20-1 with TRBJ1-5, with D possibly being TRBD1 (6 bases). The CDR3 totals 16 residues. Trimming left V 0 bases short and J 0 bases short, with 12 bases between. The germline CDR1 and CDR2 sequences are DFQATT and SNEGSKA (reference sequence). As DNA, the CDR3 is TGCAGTGCTAGAGATGGAGGGACACTTAGCAATCAGCCCCAGCATTTT. Translated, it gives CSARDGGTLSNQPQHF.

This clonotype was seen many times. The V gene is TRBV20-1, the J gene TRBJ2-5; 7 nucleotides line up with TRBD2. CDR1 is DFQATT and CDR2 is SNEGSKA in the germline V gene (reference sequence). The CDR3 totals 12 residues. This CDR3 is CRGGTTRETQYF. DNA for the CDR3: TGCAGAGGAGGGACTACCAGGGAGACCCAGTACTTC.

Points on this clonotype: This may be a read error, as it is one base from a much larger clone. This rearrangement joins TRBV6-1 to TRBJ1-5; maybe TRBD1 (5 bases). The germline V gene encodes CDR1 MNHNS and CDR2 SASEGT. Trimming shortened V by 6 bases and J by 4 bases, and 13 bases separated the two germline ends. The CDR3 has 14 residues. The CDR3 DNA follows: TGTGCCAGCAGCTCTGGACACGAAAATCAGCCCCAGCATTTT. It is translated as CASSSGHENQPQHF.

The J gene is TRBJ2-5, the V gene TRBV9, with D possibly being TRBD2 (6 bases). The CDR3 spans 18 residues. With 2 bases removed from V and 1 base from J, the gap between germline ends came to 21 bases. The germline CDR1 and CDR2 sequences are SGDLS and YYNGEE. The CDR3 sequence: CASSVGAPGGKAQETQYF. The CDR3, as DNA: TGTGCCAGCAGCGTCGGGGCCCCCGGGGGAAAAGCCCAAGAGACCCAGTACTTC. Full variable domain (missing parts from reference TRBV9 and TRBJ2-5): DSGVTQTPKHLITATGQRVTLRCSPRSGDLSVYWYQQSLDQGLQFLIQYYNGEERAKGNILERFSAQQFPDLHSELNLSSLELGDSALYFCASSVGAPGGKAQETQYFGPGTRLLVL.

Many counts were recorded for this clonotype. The chain couples TRBV20-1 to TRBJ2-1, with 8 bases that match TRBD2. Germline CDR1 reads DFQATT; CDR2 reads SNEGSKA (reference sequence). After removal of 4 bases from V and 7 bases from J, the junction contained 6 bases not matched to a gene. This CDR3 has 13 amino acids. This CDR3 is CSAIPGGPNEQFF. The CDR3 nucleotides are TGCAGTGCTATCCCGGGAGGGCCAAATGAGCAGTTCTTC.

This clonotype showed up many times. Here the CDR3 DNA reads TGTGCCAGCAGCCAAGGTTCTGGGTGGGAGACCCAGTACTTC. Protein product: CASSQGSGWETQYF. The rearrangement uses TRBV3-1 and TRBJ2-5; D remains unclear. The CDR3 sequence is 14 residues long. The germline V gene encodes CDR1 LGHDT and CDR2 YNNKEL (reference sequence). The V end lost 1 base, the J end lost 5 bases, and 11 bases lay between the germline ends.

This clonotype was seen repeatedly, ten times or more. At one of its ends the junction is not consistent with the germline gene, which may arise from a read error. The chain recombines TRBV5-1 with TRBJ2-1, with a weak D call TRBD1 (6 bases). The CDR3 extends over 12 amino acids. The germline CDR1 and CDR2 sequences are SGHRS and YFSETQ. CDR3 bases: TGTGCCAGCAGCCCAGGGGAGCATGAGCAGTTCTTC. This gives the protein CASSPGEHEQFF.

The gene calls are TRBV19 and TRBJ2-6; no definite D call. The V and J ends lost 4 bases and 1 base respectively, with 11 bases between them. The germline gives CDR1 LNHDA, CDR2 SQIVND (reference sequence). The CDR3 is 16 amino acids. CDR3 in DNA: TGTGCCAGTAGTACCTCCTCTGGTTCTGGGGCCAACGTCCTGACTTTC. It codes for CASSTSSGSGANVLTF.

This clonotype showed up many times. This chain connects TRBV28 to TRBJ2-1, with 9 nucleotides matching TRBD2. The CDR3 sequence is 17 residues long. Germline V lookup: CDR1 MDHEN, CDR2 SYDVKM. V was pared by 3 bases and J by 0 bases, with 6 bases of the junction left unmatched. CDR3: CASSFPSGISSYNEQFF. The CDR3 DNA reads as TGTGCCAGCAGTTTCCCTAGCGGGATCAGCTCCTACAATGAGCAGTTCTTC. The variable domain in full, completed from reference TRBV28 and TRBJ2-1, reads DVKVTQSSRYLVKRTGEKVFLECVQDMDHENMFWYRQDPGLGLRLIYFSYDVKMKEKGDIPEGYSVSREKKERFSLILESASTNQTSMYLCASSFPSGISSYNEQFFGPGTRLTVL.

This clonotype was seen more than once but under ten times. V gene TRBV27 combines with J gene TRBJ2-2; D uncertain. CDR1 is MNHEY, CDR2 SMNVEV, per germline (reference sequence). The V end lost 5 bases, the J end lost 4 bases, and 14 bases lay between the germline ends. The length of the CDR3 is 15 residues. CDR3 sequence reads: CASSINVRATGELFF. The CDR3 DNA sequence: TGTGCCAGCAGTATAAACGTAAGAGCCACCGGGGAGCTGTTTTTT.

This clonotype was picked up many times. The CDR3 loop reads CASSPPKGVVGSYNEQFF. DNA of the CDR3: TGTGCCAGCTCACCACCGAAGGGGGTGGTGGGAAGCTACAATGAGCAGTTCTTC. The rearrangement joins TRBV18 to TRBJ2-1, with TRBD1 as a possible D gene (6 bases). CDR3 length equals 18 residues. Trimming shortened V by 0 bases and J by 3 bases, and 18 bases separated the two germline ends. Germline V CDR1 and CDR2: KGHSH, LQKENI.